What follows are 3 T cell receptor beta chains derived from one specimen sequenced in a study of T cell responses to AZD1222 COVID-19 vaccine. The method was immunoSEQ multiplex PCR; TCRdb's version includes in-frame clones alone and lacks a portion of them. The sample has about 180,000 clones, 70% to 90% seen once. Sequenced material: peripheral blood, taken 28 days after the second AZD1222 dose. All receptors come from an adult who received the AZD1222 COVID-19 vaccine.

This clone appeared a single time. The V call is TRBV5-4, the J call TRBJ1-2; D uncertain. Germline CDR1 is SGHNT and CDR2 is YYREEE (reference sequence). Trimming cost V 0 bases and J 4 bases, with 7 bases left between them. The CDR3 has 13 amino acids. The DNA of the CDR3 is TGTGCCAGCAGCTTGGACAGTCCCTATGGCTACACCTTC. It encodes CASSLDSPYGYTF.

Worth noting for this clone: One end of the junction fails to match germline, which may point to a read error. The J gene is TRBJ1-3, the V gene TRBV5-6; D is perhaps TRBD1 (5 bases). CDR3 length: 14 amino acids. The germline CDR1 and CDR2 sequences are SGHDT and YYEEEE. CDR3 nucleotide sequence: TGTGCCAGCAGCCCCTTGTTGGGGGGAAACAACATATATTTT. As protein: CASSPLLGGNNIYF.

The chain combines TRBV6-2 or TRBV6-3 with TRBJ2-1; possibly TRBD1 for D (6 bases). The germline V gene encodes CDR1 MNHEY and CDR2 SVGEGT. V was shortened by 5 bases and J by 6 bases, with 14 bases between the two germline ends. The CDR3 extends over 14 amino acids. The CDR3 loop reads CASSLRQVGNEQFF. The CDR3 DNA reads as TGTGCCAGCAGTCTCCGACAGGTCGGCAATGAGCAGTTCTTC.